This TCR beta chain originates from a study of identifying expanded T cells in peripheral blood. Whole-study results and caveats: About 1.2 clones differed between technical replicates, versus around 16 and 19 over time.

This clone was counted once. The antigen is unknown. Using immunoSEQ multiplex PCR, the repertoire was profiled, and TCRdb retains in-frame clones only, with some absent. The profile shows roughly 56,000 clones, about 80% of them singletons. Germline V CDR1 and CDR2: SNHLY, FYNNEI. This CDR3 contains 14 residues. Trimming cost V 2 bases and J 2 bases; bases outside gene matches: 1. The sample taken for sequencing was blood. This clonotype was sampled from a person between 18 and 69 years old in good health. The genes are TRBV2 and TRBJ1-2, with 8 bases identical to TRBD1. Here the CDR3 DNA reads TGTGCCAGCAGTGAACGGACAGGGAACTATGGCTACACCTTC. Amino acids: CASSERTGNYGYTF.